This entry is about one TCR beta chain. The antigen this receptor binds is unknown. Base qualities are missing; no much larger clone stands one base away. This sample is part of a study of T cell changes during pregnancy in multiple sclerosis (dated by TCRdb to between 2018 and 2021). For the wider study: In women with multiple sclerosis, the researchers looked at how the T cell repertoire shifted as pregnancy progressed.

The library was made by the immunoSEQ multiplex PCR assay. The table was pulled from immuneACCESS by TCRdb, which kept in-frame rearrangements only. Such tables lose some clones; where checked, under half of the loss comes from unresolved V genes, and the rest has no known cause. Within this sample are about 59,000 clones, with less than 95% of them counted one time only. 2.5% to 3% of the sample rests with the top ten. CDR1 and CDR2 (GTSNPN, SVGIG) derive from the germline V gene (reference sequence). The CDR3 runs 13 residues from the cysteine to the phenylalanine. The retained sequence is limited to the CDR3, 39 bases, with the frame set at the first base. V trim: 4 bases; J trim: 3 bases; unmatched bases: 3.

Sample: CD8+ T cells from peripheral blood mononuclear cells, taken after pregnancy. The sequence links TRBV30 to TRBJ2-7, with 10 bases in between that match TRBD1. This TCR was sampled from a female donor with multiple sclerosis, enrolled in a pregnancy study. The sequenced DNA: TGTGCCTGGAAAAGGACAGGGGGCTACGAGCAGTACTTC. This sequence encodes CAWKRTGGYEQYF.